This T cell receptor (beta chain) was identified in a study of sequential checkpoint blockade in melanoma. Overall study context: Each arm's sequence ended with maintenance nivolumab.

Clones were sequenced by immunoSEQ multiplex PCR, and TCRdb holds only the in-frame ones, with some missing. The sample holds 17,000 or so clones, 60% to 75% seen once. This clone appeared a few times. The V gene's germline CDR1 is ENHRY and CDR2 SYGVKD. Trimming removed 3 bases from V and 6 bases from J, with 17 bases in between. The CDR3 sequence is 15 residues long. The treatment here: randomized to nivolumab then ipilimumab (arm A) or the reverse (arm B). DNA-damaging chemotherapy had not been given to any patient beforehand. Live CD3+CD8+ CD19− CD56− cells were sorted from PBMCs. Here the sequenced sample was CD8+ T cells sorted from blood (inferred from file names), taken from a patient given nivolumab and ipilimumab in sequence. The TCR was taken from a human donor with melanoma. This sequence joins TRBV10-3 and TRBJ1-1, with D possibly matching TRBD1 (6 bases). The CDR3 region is CAISDRTEAGAEAFF. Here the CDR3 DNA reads TGTGCCATCAGTGACCGGACAGAGGCGGGGGCTGAAGCTTTCTTT.